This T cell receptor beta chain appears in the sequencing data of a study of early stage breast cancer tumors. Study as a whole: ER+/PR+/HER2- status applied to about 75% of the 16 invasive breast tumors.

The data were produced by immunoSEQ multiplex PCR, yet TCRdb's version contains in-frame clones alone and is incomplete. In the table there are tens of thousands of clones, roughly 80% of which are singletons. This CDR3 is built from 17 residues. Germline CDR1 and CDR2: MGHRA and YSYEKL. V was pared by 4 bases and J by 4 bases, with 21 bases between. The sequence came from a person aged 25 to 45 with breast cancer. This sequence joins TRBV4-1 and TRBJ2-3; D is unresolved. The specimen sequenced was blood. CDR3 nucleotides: TGCGCCAGCAGCCGTGTGGGCCGACACTTAGGCCCAGATACGCAGTATTTT. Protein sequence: CASSRVGRHLGPDTQYF.